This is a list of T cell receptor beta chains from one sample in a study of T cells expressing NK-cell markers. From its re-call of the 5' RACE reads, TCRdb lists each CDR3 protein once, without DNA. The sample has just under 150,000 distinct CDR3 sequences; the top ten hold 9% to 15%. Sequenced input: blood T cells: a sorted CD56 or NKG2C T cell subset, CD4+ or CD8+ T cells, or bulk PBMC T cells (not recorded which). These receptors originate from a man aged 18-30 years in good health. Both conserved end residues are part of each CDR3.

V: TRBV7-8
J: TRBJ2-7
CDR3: CASSLVRGTADEQYF

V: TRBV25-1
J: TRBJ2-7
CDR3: CASSGGTGYEQYF

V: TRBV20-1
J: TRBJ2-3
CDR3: CSARDGSSGSTDTQYF

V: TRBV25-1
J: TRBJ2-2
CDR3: CASSEYPRGTGELFF

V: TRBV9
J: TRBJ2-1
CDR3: CASSAAPTSRNEQFF

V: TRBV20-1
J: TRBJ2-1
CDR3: CSARLPNNEQFF

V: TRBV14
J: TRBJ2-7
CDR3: CASSLRDEQYF

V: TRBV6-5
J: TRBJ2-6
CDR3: CASSYVSGANVLTF

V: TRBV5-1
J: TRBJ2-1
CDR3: CASSFGDSYNEQFF

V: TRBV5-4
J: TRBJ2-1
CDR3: CASSLGTGRTSGIVF

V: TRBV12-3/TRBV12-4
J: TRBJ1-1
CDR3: CASSPGQNTEAFF

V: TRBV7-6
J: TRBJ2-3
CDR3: CASSPYRGDRSLKDLVSDTQYF

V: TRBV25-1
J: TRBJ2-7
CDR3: CASSVSYEQYF

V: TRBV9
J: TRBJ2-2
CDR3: CASSSQAGELFF

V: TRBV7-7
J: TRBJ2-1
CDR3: CASSLGGEYNEQFF

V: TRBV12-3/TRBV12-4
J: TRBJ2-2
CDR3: CASSFGQGATGELFF

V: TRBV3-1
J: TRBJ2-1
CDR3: CASSQAPPPTSGSQNEQFF

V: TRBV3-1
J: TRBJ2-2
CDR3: CASSQVTSGVNTGELFF

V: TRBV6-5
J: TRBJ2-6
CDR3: CASSTQTGGASGANVLTF

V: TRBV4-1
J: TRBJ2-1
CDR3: CASTPIGTSGNNEQFF

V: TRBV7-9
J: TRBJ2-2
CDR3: CASRPQFGTPNTGELFF

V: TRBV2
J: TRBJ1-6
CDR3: CASSEVEGAHPNSPLHF

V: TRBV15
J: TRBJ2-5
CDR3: CATSWRGKGYPQETQYF

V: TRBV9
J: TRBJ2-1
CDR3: CASSVGASSYNEQFF

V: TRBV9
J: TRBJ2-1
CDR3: CASSTPDGYNEQFF

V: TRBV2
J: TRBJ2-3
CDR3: CASSRGLAGGDTQYF

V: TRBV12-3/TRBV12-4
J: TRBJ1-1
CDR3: CASSLAGQGTEAFF

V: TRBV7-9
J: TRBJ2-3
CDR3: CASSLFEGLATDTQYF

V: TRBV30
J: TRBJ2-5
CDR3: CALWGTGEETQYF

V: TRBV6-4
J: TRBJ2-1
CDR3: CASRETGLGNEQFF

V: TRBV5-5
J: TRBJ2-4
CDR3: CASSLGTREGDIQYF

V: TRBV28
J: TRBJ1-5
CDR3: CASRERNQPQHF

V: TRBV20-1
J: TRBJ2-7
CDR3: CSARDVEGAPYEQYF

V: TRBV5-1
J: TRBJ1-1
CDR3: CASSPRGTNTEAFF

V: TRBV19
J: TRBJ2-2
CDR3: CASSIGAGGELFF

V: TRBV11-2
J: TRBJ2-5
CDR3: CASSLYRFETQYF

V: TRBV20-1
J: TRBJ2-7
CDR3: CSAIRTGDAYEQYF

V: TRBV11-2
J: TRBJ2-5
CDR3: CASSLGTGETQYF

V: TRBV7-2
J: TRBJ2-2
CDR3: CASSSGSGELFF

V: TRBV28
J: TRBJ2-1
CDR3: CASSTRGVGEQFF

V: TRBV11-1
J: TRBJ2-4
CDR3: CASSSRLVGRGDGKNIQYF

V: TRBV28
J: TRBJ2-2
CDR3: CASSKGNTGELFF

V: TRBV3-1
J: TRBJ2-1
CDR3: CASSQEGSGRWVEQFF

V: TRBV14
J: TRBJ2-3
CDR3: CASSQVGGSVTDTQYF

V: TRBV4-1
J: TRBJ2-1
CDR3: CASSQESLSGNEQFF

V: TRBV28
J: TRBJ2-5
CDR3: CASSSDGTAQETQYF

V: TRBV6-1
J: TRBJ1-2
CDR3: CASVPTGFRKDYGYTF

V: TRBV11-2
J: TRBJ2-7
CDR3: CASSLVVGGEQYF

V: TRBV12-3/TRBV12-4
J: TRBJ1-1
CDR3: CASSPGTGPVGGTEAFF

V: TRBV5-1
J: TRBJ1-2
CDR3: CASSLDSAGQNYGYTF

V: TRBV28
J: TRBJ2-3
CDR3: CASSLRDRGRDTQYF